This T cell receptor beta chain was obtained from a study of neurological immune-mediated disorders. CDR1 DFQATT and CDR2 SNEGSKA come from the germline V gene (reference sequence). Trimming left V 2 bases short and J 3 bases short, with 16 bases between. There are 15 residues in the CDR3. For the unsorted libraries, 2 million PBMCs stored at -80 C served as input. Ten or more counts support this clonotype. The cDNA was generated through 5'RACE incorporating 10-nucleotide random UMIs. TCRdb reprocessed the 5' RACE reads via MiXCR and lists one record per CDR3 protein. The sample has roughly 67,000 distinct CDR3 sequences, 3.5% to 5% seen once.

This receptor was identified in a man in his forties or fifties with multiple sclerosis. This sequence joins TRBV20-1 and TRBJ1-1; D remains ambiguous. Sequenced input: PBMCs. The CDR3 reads CSARPPVTGHTEAFF. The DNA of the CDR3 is TGCAGTGCTAGACCCCCAGTGACGGGTCACACTGAAGCTTTCTTT.